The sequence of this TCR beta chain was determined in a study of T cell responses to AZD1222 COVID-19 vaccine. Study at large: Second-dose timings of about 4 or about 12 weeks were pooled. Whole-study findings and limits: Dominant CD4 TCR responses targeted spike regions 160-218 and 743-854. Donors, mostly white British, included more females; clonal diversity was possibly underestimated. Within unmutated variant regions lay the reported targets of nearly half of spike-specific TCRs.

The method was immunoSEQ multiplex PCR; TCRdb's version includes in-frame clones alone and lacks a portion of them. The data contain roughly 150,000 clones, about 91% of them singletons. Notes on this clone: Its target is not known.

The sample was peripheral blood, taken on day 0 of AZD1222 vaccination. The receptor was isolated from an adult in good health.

The CDR3 sequence is CASSLLGNTGELFF. The CDR3 bases are TGTGCCAGCAGCTTATTGGGAAACACCGGGGAGCTGTTTTTT. The rearrangement links TRBV7-3 to TRBJ2-2; no firm D call. The V gene's germline CDR1 is SGHTA and CDR2 FQGTGA. This CDR3 comprises 14 residues. The V gene lost 2 bases and the J gene lost 2 bases, with 6 bases spanning the gap. Full variable domain (remainder filled in from reference TRBV7-3 and TRBJ2-2): GAGVSQTPSNKVTEKGKYVELRCDPISGHTALYWYRQSLGQGPEFLIYFQGTGAADDSGLPNDRFFAVRPEGSVSTLKIQRTERGDSAVYLCASSLLGNTGELFFGEGSRLTVL.